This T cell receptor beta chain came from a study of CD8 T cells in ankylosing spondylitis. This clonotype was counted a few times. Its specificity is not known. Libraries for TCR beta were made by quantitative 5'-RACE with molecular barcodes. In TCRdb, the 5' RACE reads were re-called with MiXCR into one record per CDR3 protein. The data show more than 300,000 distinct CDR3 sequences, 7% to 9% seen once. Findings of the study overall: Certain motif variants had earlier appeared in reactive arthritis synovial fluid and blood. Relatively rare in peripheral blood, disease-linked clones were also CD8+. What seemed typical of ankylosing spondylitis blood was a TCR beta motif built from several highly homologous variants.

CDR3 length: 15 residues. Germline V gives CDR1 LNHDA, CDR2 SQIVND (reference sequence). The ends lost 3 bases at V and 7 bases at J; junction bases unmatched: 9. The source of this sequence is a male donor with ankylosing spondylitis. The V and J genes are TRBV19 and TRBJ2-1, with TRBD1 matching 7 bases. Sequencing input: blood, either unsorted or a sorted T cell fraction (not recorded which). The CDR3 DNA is TGTGCCAGTAGTATCAACAGGGGTCCTCCTAATGAGCAGTTCTTC. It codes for CASSINRGPPNEQFF.